Below are 30 T cell receptor beta chains sequenced from a single sample in a study of blood T cells in healthy people across ages. It was with a sample-barcoded 5' primer and a J-beta primer mix that a second PCR of roughly 7 to 12 cycles was run. TCRdb fed the 5' RACE reads into MiXCR, producing one record per CDR3 protein. In the table there are roughly 830,000 distinct CDR3 sequences, around 68% of which are singletons. The sequencing input was blood. The receptors here all came from a man under 40 in good health.

The chain employs TRBV4-3 and TRBJ2-3, with TRBD2 matching 9 bases. Germline CDR1 reads LGHNA; CDR2 reads YSLEER. V was pared by 2 bases and J by 2 bases, with 8 bases of the junction left unmatched. The CDR3 contains 17 residues. The CDR3, as DNA: TGCGCCAGCAGCCAAATAGCGGGGGCAAGATTCACAGATACGCAGTATTTT. Translation gives CASSQIAGARFTDTQYF.

CDR3 DNA sequence: TGTGCCAGCCAGGGGGCTGACACTGAAGCTTTCTTT. Amino acids: CASQGADTEAFF. V gene TRBV10-3 combines with J gene TRBJ1-1; 8 bases fit TRBD1. V dropped 10 bases and J dropped 3; count of bases not matched to a gene: 4. This CDR3 spans 12 amino acids. The germline V gene has CDR1 ENHRY and CDR2 SYGVKD.

The chain is built from TRBV29-1 and TRBJ2-1; 11 bases line up with TRBD1. The CDR3 has 14 residues. V lost 6 bases and J lost 7; bases outside the gene matches: 8. Per germline, CDR1 SQVTM and CDR2 ANQGSEA. CDR3 sequence (DNA): TGCAGCGTCGAGGGGGACAGGGGGTGGAATGAGCAGTTCTTC. Its translation is CSVEGDRGWNEQFF.

The chain recombines TRBV2 with TRBJ2-3; perhaps TRBD1 as D (5 bases). CDR1 is SNHLY, CDR2 FYNNEI, per germline. This CDR3 contains 13 residues. V lost 8 bases to trimming and J lost 2 bases, with 11 bases between them. CDR3 region: CASGAAVTDTQYF. The CDR3 nucleotides are TGTGCCAGCGGGGCGGCGGTCACAGATACGCAGTATTTT.

The chain links TRBV7-9 to TRBJ2-5, with a weak D call TRBD1 (6 bases). The CDR3 has 17 amino acids. V lost 2 bases and J 1 base, leaving 17 bases between the germline ends. CDR1 and CDR2 from the germline V gene are SEHNR and FQNEAQ (reference sequence). In DNA, the CDR3 is TGTGCCAGCAGCTTAAACGGGTGGGGGCAGCTCCAAGAGACCCAGTACTTC. It is translated as CASSLNGWGQLQETQYF. Complete variable domain (other parts from reference TRBV7-9 and TRBJ2-5): DTGVSQNPRHKITKRGQNVTFRCDPISEHNRLYWYRQTLGQGPEFLTYFQNEAQLEKSRLLSDRFSAERPKGSFSTLEIQRTEQGDSAMYLCASSLNGWGQLQETQYFGPGTRLLVL.

This chain links TRBV7-9 with TRBJ1-5; D remains unclear. This CDR3 comprises 14 residues. The germline CDR1 and CDR2 sequences are SEHNR and FQNEAQ (reference sequence). The germline V and J ends were trimmed by 1 base and 5 bases, with 9 bases remaining between them. Here the CDR3 reads CASSLDGYHQPQHF. The CDR3 DNA follows: TGTGCCAGCAGCTTAGATGGGTACCATCAGCCCCAGCATTTT.

The rearrangement links TRBV5-6 to TRBJ2-2; 8 nucleotides match TRBD1. J was trimmed by 8 bases and V by 4 bases; bases with no gene match: 10. There are 15 residues in the CDR3. The germline V gene has CDR1 SGHDT and CDR2 YYEEEE. CDR3 loop: CASSTFDRGRGELFF. Here the CDR3 DNA reads TGTGCCAGCAGCACCTTTGACAGGGGCAGGGGGGAGCTGTTTTTT.

The CDR3 bases are TGCAGCTGCGGAGAGGGGCTCTATGGCTACACCTTC. Translation gives CSCGEGLYGYTF. This sequence joins TRBV29-1 and TRBJ1-2; a weak D match, TRBD1 (5 bases). Trimming removed 8 bases from V and 4 bases from J, with 14 bases in between. From germline, CDR1 is SQVTM and CDR2 ANQGSEA. The CDR3 covers 12 residues.

This chain connects TRBV11-2 to TRBJ2-5, with D perhaps matching TRBD2 (5 bases). CDR1 and CDR2 from the germline V gene are SGHAT and FQNNGV. The CDR3 spans 14 residues. Trimming removed 8 bases at V and 0 bases at J, with 13 bases between. In DNA, the CDR3 is TGTGCCAGCCGAAACCGGGAATACCAAGAGACCCAGTACTTC. The encoded protein is CASRNREYQETQYF.

The chain has TRBV29-1 and TRBJ2-7; TRBD2 is a possible D gene (6 bases). The J call may be in error: the DNA end matches TRBJ2-5 better. CDR1 and CDR2 (germline): SQVTM, ANQGSEA. The CDR3 runs 12 residues. Here the CDR3 DNA reads TGCAGCGTTGACAGGGAGGCCGAGACCCAGTACTTC. Translated, it gives CSVDREAETQYF.

A note on this clonotype: This may be a read error, as it is one base from a much larger clone. This rearrangement joins TRBV9 to TRBJ2-1; 7 bases line up with TRBD2. Germline V gene lookup returns CDR1 SGDLS and CDR2 YYNGEE. The CDR3 extends over 15 amino acids. The CDR3 DNA reads as TGTGCCGGCAGCGTAGCTGCGGGGGCCTACAATGAGCAGTTCTTC. Protein sequence: CAGSVAAGAYNEQFF.

This clonotype occurred a few times. The J gene is TRBJ1-6, the V gene TRBV4-2; no firm D call. CDR3 length: 16 residues. Germline-derived CDR1 and CDR2 are LGHNA and YNFKEQ. With 0 bases removed from V and 5 bases from J, the gap between germline ends came to 11 bases. The CDR3 loop is CASSQDSGRHNSPLHF. The DNA of the CDR3 is TGTGCCAGCAGCCAAGATTCTGGGAGACATAATTCACCCCTCCACTTT.

The sample holds one count of this clonotype. This chain uses TRBV20-1 with TRBJ2-3; no clear D. The ends were cut back, 6 bases at V and 4 bases at J, with 20 bases in the middle. The germline CDR1 and CDR2 sequences are DFQATT and SNEGSKA (reference sequence). This CDR3 has 15 amino acids. The CDR3 protein is CSASPLAARSDTQYF. DNA for the CDR3: TGCAGTGCATCTCCTCTGGCGGCAAGGTCAGATACGCAGTATTTT.

For this clonotype: The germline gene is not matched at one end of the junction; a read error may be the cause. V usage is TRBV6-4 and J usage is TRBJ2-3, with D tentatively TRBD1 (5 bases). Germline values: CDR1 MRHNA, CDR2 SNTAGT. The CDR3 has 13 residues. CDR3 sequence reads: CASSISETGTQYF. The CDR3 nucleotides read TGTGCCAGCTCGATAAGCGAAACAGGTACGCAGTATTTT.

This clonotype appeared a few times. The chain has TRBV20-1 and TRBJ2-7; D gene ambiguous. Trimming cost V 0 bases and J 2 bases, with 8 bases left between them. CDR1 DFQATT and CDR2 SNEGSKA come from the germline V gene (reference sequence). The CDR3 length is 13 residues. The CDR3 nucleotides are TGCAGTGCTAGAGATGTTAGAGCCTACGAGCAGTACTTC. Translated, it gives CSARDVRAYEQYF.

Only a few counts were recorded for this clonotype. This chain joins TRBV5-6 and TRBJ2-7; D is possibly TRBD1 (5 bases). Germline-derived CDR1 and CDR2 are SGHDT and YYEEEE. V was cut by 7 bases and J by 3 bases, with 14 bases left in between. The CDR3 runs to 13 residues. Here the CDR3 reads CASSLGHSYEQYF. As DNA, the CDR3 is TGTGCCAGCTCACTCGGACACAGCTACGAGCAGTACTTC.

In the case of this clonotype: A read error may account for a junction end that differs from germline. V and J are TRBV3-1 and TRBJ1-2; D gene unclear. CDR3 length: 14 amino acids. Germline V gene data show CDR1 as LGHDT and CDR2 as YNNKEL (reference sequence). CDR3 in DNA: TGTGCCAGCACCCAAATATTCGGGATGGGTGGCTACACCTTC. The encoded protein is CASTQIFGMGGYTF.

This clonotype was picked up a small number of times. This sequence joins TRBV7-8 and TRBJ2-3, with TRBD2 matching over 13 bases. This CDR3 region has 16 residues. Germline V gene data show CDR1 as SGHVS and CDR2 as FQNEAQ. Losses at the gene ends were 5 bases for V and 5 bases for J; bases not matched to a gene: 7. The CDR3 here is CASSVLAGGLQDTQYF. CDR3 nucleotide sequence: TGTGCCAGCAGCGTACTAGCGGGGGGGCTGCAAGATACGCAGTATTTT.

The chain carries TRBV7-9 and TRBJ2-2; D may match TRBD1 or TRBD2 (5 bases each). This CDR3 is 15 amino acids long. V was shortened by 9 bases and J by 1 base, with 15 bases between the two germline ends. Germline V gene data show CDR1 as SEHNR and CDR2 as FQNEAQ (reference sequence). DNA for the CDR3: TGTGCCAGTCCTCCGGGACGGCTGAACACCGGGGAGCTGTTTTTT. Residues: CASPPGRLNTGELFF. Looking up the rest from reference TRBV7-9 and TRBJ2-2 gives the full variable domain: DTGVSQNPRHKITKRGQNVTFRCDPISEHNRLYWYRQTLGQGPEFLTYFQNEAQLEKSRLLSDRFSAERPKGSFSTLEIQRTEQGDSAMYLCASPPGRLNTGELFFGEGSRLTVL.

This chain links TRBV2 with TRBJ2-7; unclear D gene. Germline V gene sequence: CDR1 SNHLY, CDR2 FYNNEI. V was shortened by 7 bases and J by 2 bases, with 3 bases between the two germline ends. The CDR3 runs to 10 residues. In DNA, the CDR3 is TGTGCCAGCAACCCCTACGAGCAGTACTTC. Protein sequence: CASNPYEQYF.

The chain recombines TRBV29-1 with TRBJ2-4; D is unclear. The end of the DNA is better explained by TRBJ2-7, so the J call may be wrong. This CDR3 has 13 amino acids. The germline gives CDR1 SQVTM, CDR2 ANQGSEA. The CDR3 DNA reads TGCAGCGTTGAGCAGGACCGCTCCTACGAGCAGTACTTC. This encodes CSVEQDRSYEQYF.

CDR3: CSARDRTGINYEQYF. CDR3 sequence (DNA): TGCAGTGCTAGAGATAGGACAGGGATCAACTACGAGCAGTACTTC. The chain employs TRBV20-1 and TRBJ2-7; 8 bases are shared with TRBD1. The CDR3 is made up of 15 amino acids. Germline V gene data show CDR1 as DFQATT and CDR2 as SNEGSKA (reference sequence). V lost 0 bases, J lost 3 bases, and 7 bases stayed unmatched.

This rearrangement joins TRBV9 to TRBJ2-5; 8 nucleotides agree with TRBD2. The CDR3 is made up of 14 amino acids. Per germline, CDR1 SGDLS and CDR2 YYNGEE. Losses at the gene ends were 4 bases for V and 5 bases for J; bases not matched to a gene: 7. The CDR3 DNA reads as TGTGCCAGCAGCACCCGTCCGGGGGGGGAGACCCAGTACTTC. The encoded protein is CASSTRPGGETQYF.

The chain combines TRBV6-5 with TRBJ2-1, with unresolved D. Looked up from germline, CDR1 is MNHEY and CDR2 is SVGAGI. Between the trimmed V and J ends, which lost 8 bases and 8 bases, there was a span of 10 bases. The CDR3 runs to 11 residues. CDR3 amino acids: CASASADEQFF. The CDR3, as DNA: TGTGCCAGCGCATCGGCAGATGAGCAGTTCTTC.

The table lists this clonotype with a few counts. The chain links TRBV9 to TRBJ1-1; possible D gene TRBD1, 6 bases. Germline V CDR1 and CDR2: SGDLS, YYNGEE. The CDR3 loop spans 16 amino acids. Trimming pared 3 bases from V and 2 bases from J, leaving 17 bases between. The chain's CDR3 is CASSGGGTHLNTEAFF. CDR3 sequence (DNA): TGTGCCAGCAGCGGAGGGGGAACTCACTTAAACACTGAAGCTTTCTTT.

The gene calls are TRBV25-1 and TRBJ2-5; 7 bases agree with TRBD1. The CDR3 extends over 14 amino acids. V was pared by 6 bases and J by 0 bases, with 4 bases of the junction left unmatched. Germline V gene lookup returns CDR1 MGHDK and CDR2 SYGVNS. The CDR3 DNA reads as TGTGCCAGCAGGGAGAGGGGGCACCAAGAGACCCAGTACTTC. Translated, it gives CASRERGHQETQYF.

The rearrangement joins TRBV4-3 to TRBJ1-5, with a possible D match to TRBD1 (5 bases). V was trimmed by 0 bases and J by 12 bases, leaving 12 bases between them. The CDR3 is 13 residues long. Per the germline V gene, CDR1 is LGHNA and CDR2 is YSLEER. Here the CDR3 reads CASSQDLGGYQHF. CDR3 in DNA: TGCGCCAGCAGCCAAGATCTGGGGGGTTACCAGCATTTT.

In its sample, this clonotype was seen many times. The rearrangement uses TRBV28 and TRBJ2-7; possibly TRBD2 for D (5 bases). V was shortened by 8 bases and J by 4 bases, with 12 bases between the two germline ends. CDR3 length: 12 amino acids. Germline lookup yields CDR1 MDHEN and CDR2 SYDVKM. The CDR3 here is CASHLSGYEQYF. As DNA, the CDR3 is TGTGCCAGCCACCTTTCGGGGTACGAGCAGTACTTC. Using reference TRBV28 and TRBJ2-7 for the parts outside the CDR3, the full variable domain is DVKVTQSSRYLVKRTGEKVFLECVQDMDHENMFWYRQDPGLGLRLIYFSYDVKMKEKGDIPEGYSVSREKKERFSLILESASTNQTSMYLCASHLSGYEQYFGPGTRLTVT.

This clonotype has only a few counts. The chain is built from TRBV27 and TRBJ2-5; D gene unclear. CDR3 length: 13 amino acids. CDR1 and CDR2 (germline): MNHEY, SMNVEV (reference sequence). Trimming removed 8 bases from V and 2 bases from J, with 12 bases in between. The CDR3 protein is CASGRVAQETQYF. The CDR3 DNA reads TGTGCCAGCGGCCGGGTGGCACAAGAGACCCAGTACTTC.

This clonotype was picked up a small number of times. The chain has TRBV9 and TRBJ2-1; D unclear. V shed 6 bases and J shed 5 bases, with 12 bases lying between them. The CDR3 spans 13 residues. CDR1 and CDR2 from the germline V gene are SGDLS and YYNGEE. This CDR3 is CASTGRYHNEQFF. DNA of the CDR3: TGTGCCAGCACCGGACGTTACCACAATGAGCAGTTCTTC.